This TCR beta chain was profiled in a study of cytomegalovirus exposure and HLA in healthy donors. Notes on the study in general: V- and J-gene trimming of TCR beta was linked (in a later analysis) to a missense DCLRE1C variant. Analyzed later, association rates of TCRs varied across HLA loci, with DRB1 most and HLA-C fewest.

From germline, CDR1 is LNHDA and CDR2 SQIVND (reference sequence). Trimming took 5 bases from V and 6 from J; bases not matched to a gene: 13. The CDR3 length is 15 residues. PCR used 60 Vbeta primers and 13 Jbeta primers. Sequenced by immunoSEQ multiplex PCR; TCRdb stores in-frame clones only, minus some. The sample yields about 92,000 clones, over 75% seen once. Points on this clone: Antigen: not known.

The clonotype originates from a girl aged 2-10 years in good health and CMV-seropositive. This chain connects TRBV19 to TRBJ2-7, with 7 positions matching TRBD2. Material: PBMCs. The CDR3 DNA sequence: TGTGCCAGTAGTCTCCAGGGAGGGTCAGGGCTCGAGCAGTACTTC. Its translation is CASSLQGGSGLEQYF.